The 26 T cell receptor beta chains below were found in one sample sequenced in a study of T cells in localized non-small cell lung cancer (TCRdb year 2020). The library was generated by the immunoSEQ multiplex PCR assay. The table comes from immuneACCESS by way of TCRdb, which keeps in-frame sequences with V and J called. Part of the clones is missing from these tables; in studies checked, under half for an unresolved V gene and the rest for unknown reasons. The sample has some 30,000 clones on record, over 80% of them singletons. Approximately 5.4% of the sample is taken by the ten largest. Material: PBMCs, obtained before any cancer treatment. These receptors came from a man aged 40-75 years with stage II lung adenocarcinoma.

The chain is built from TRBV7-7 and TRBJ2-7; D is ambiguous. Germline assignment: CDR1 SSHAT and CDR2 FNYEAQ (reference sequence). The CDR3 is made up of 9 amino acids. CDR3 protein: CAGPIEQYF. CDR3 in DNA: TGTGCTGGCCCAATCGAGCAGTACTTC.

As concerns this clone: This CDR3 is missing its conserved last phenylalanine or tryptophan, likely due to a read error. The chain is built from TRBV28 and TRBJ1-2, with D possibly being TRBD1 (6 bases). The CDR3 sequence is 14 residues long. Germline CDR1 is MDHEN and CDR2 is SYDVKM. The V end lost 8 bases, the J end lost 0 bases, and 13 bases lay between the germline ends. As DNA, the CDR3 is TGTGCCAGCCAACTAACAGGGACTAACTATGGCTACACCCTC. Encoded protein: CASQLTGTNYGYTL.

The chain joins TRBV5-1 to TRBJ1-4; the match to TRBD1 covers 8 bases. From germline, CDR1 is SGHRS and CDR2 YFSETQ. With V trimmed by 3 bases and J by 2 bases, 6 bases remained unmatched. There are 16 residues in the CDR3. CDR3 sequence (DNA): TGCGCCAGCAGCTCCCAGGGGGCCGTGACTAATGAAAAACTGTTTTTT. It translates to CASSSQGAVTNEKLFF.

This chain joins TRBV10-3 and TRBJ1-1; D gene ambiguous. The length of the CDR3 is 13 residues. Trimming removed 3 bases from V and 5 bases from J, with 10 bases in between. CDR1 and CDR2 from the germline V gene are ENHRY and SYGVKD. CDR3 in amino acids: CAISDPQETEAFF. The DNA for the CDR3 is TGTGCCATCAGTGACCCCCAAGAAACTGAAGCTTTCTTT.

CDR3 protein: CASSLVPDIGEQYF. The CDR3 nucleotides are TGTGCCAGCAGCTTAGTACCGGACATCGGCGAGCAGTACTTC. The chain uses TRBV11-2 and TRBJ2-7; a weak D match, TRBD1 (5 bases). The germline V gene has CDR1 SGHAT and CDR2 FQNNGV. This CDR3 spans 14 amino acids. Trimming removed 1 base at V and 6 bases at J, with 13 bases between.

The rearrangement uses TRBV29-1 and TRBJ1-2, with D hard to call. V lost 5 bases to trimming and J lost 8 bases, with 9 bases between them. Germline assignment: CDR1 SQVTM and CDR2 ANQGSEA. The CDR3 is made up of 10 amino acids. The chain's CDR3 is CSVLGGGYTF. In DNA, the CDR3 is TGCAGCGTTCTTGGCGGCGGCTACACCTTC.

This sequence joins TRBV27 and TRBJ1-1; no clear D gene. The CDR3 is 12 residues long. Trimming took 11 bases from V and 0 from J, leaving 10 bases between them. Germline-derived CDR1 and CDR2 are MNHEY and SMNVEV (reference sequence). CDR3 bases: TGTGCCGCCGGTTCCGTGAACACTGAAGCTTTCTTT. It translates to CAAGSVNTEAFF.

The chain couples TRBV7-9 to TRBJ2-2, with a tentative D call TRBD1 (6 bases). There are 15 residues in the CDR3. Germline CDR1 is SEHNR and CDR2 is FQNEAQ (reference sequence). Trimming cost V 5 bases and J 6 bases, with 16 bases left between them. Written as DNA, the CDR3 is TGTGCCAGCAGCAAAACTCGACAGGTTGCCGGGGAGCTGTTTTTT. Protein sequence: CASSKTRQVAGELFF. Drawing the rest from reference TRBV7-9 and TRBJ2-2, the complete variable domain is DTGVSQNPRHKITKRGQNVTFRCDPISEHNRLYWYRQTLGQGPEFLTYFQNEAQLEKSRLLSDRFSAERPKGSFSTLEIQRTEQGDSAMYLCASSKTRQVAGELFFGEGSRLTVL.

The chain uses TRBV30 and TRBJ2-3; 7 positions agree with TRBD2. Germline lookup yields CDR1 GTSNPN and CDR2 SVGIG (reference sequence). CDR3 length equals 15 residues. Unmatched junction bases numbered 9, after V lost 4 bases and J lost 2 bases. The CDR3 reads CAWTISGGYTDTQYF. CDR3 in DNA: TGTGCCTGGACAATTTCGGGAGGTTACACAGATACGCAGTATTTT.

The rearrangement joins TRBV7-2 to TRBJ2-3; D possibly uses TRBD1 or TRBD2 (6 bases each). The CDR3 spans 16 residues. CDR1 SGHTA and CDR2 FQGNSA come from the germline V gene. Trimming took off 0 bases at V and 5 bases at J, with 15 bases between the two ends. The CDR3 DNA reads TGTGCCAGCAGCTTAGCGCGCCCGGGGGCAGGAGATACGCAGTATTTT. Encoded protein: CASSLARPGAGDTQYF.

This clone was observed a single time. This chain's CDR3 is CASSDPSGQLLGYTF. The CDR3, as DNA: TGTGCCAGCAGTGACCCTTCGGGACAACTACTGGGCTACACCTTC. The rearrangement links TRBV25-1 to TRBJ1-2; weak D call: TRBD1 (6 bases). V lost 3 bases to trimming and J lost 8 bases, with 19 bases between them. The germline gives CDR1 MGHDK, CDR2 SYGVNS. The CDR3 contains 15 residues.

V gene TRBV10-2 combines with J gene TRBJ1-4; D not resolved. V gave up 7 bases and J gave up 4 bases, with 4 bases separating them. This CDR3 is built from 11 residues. Germline V CDR1 and CDR2: WSHSY, SAAADI. DNA for the CDR3: TGCGCCAGCATTTTTAATGAAAAACTGTTTTTT. Translated, it gives CASIFNEKLFF.

This rearrangement joins TRBV5-4 to TRBJ2-7; the D is unclear. The CDR3 consists of 11 residues. CDR1 SGHNT and CDR2 YYREEE come from the germline V gene (reference sequence). V was pared by 4 bases and J by 0 bases, with 2 bases between. The CDR3 sequence: CASSNSYEQYF. DNA of the CDR3: TGTGCCAGCAGCAACTCCTACGAGCAGTACTTC.

This chain uses TRBV28 with TRBJ1-5; TRBD1 agrees at 9 bases. CDR3 length: 18 amino acids. V lost 8 bases, J lost 1 base, and 15 bases stayed unmatched. CDR1 and CDR2 from the germline V gene are MDHEN and SYDVKM. This chain's CDR3 is CASLQTGTGWASNQPQHF. The DNA for the CDR3 is TGTGCCAGCCTCCAAACCGGGACAGGGTGGGCCAGCAATCAGCCCCAGCATTTT.

The chain carries TRBV28 and TRBJ1-1; D unclear. The ends were cut back, 2 bases at V and 0 bases at J, with 7 bases in the middle. This CDR3 comprises 14 residues. Germline V gene sequence: CDR1 MDHEN, CDR2 SYDVKM. CDR3 nucleotides: TGTGCCAGCAGTTTACCCAGCATGAACACTGAAGCTTTCTTT. Translated: CASSLPSMNTEAFF.

The gene calls are TRBV5-1 and TRBJ2-5; D is ambiguous. Germline V gives CDR1 SGHRS, CDR2 YFSETQ. CDR3 length equals 14 residues. Trimming left V 1 base short and J 2 bases short, with 9 bases between. CDR3 sequence reads: CASSLSSGQETQYF. CDR3 sequence (DNA): TGCGCCAGCAGCTTGTCCTCCGGGCAAGAGACCCAGTACTTC. Filled out from reference TRBV5-1 and TRBJ2-5, the complete variable domain reads KAGVTQTPRYLIKTRGQQVTLSCSPISGHRSVSWYQQTPGQGLQFLFEYFSETQRNKGNFPGRFSGRQFSNSRSEMNVSTLELGDSALYLCASSLSSGQETQYFGPGTRLLVL.

J is TRBJ2-7 and V is TRBV6-1, with unresolved D. Trimming left V 0 bases short and J 7 bases short, with 4 bases between. CDR3 length: 11 residues. Germline V gene lookup returns CDR1 MNHNS and CDR2 SASEGT. The chain's CDR3 is CASSEAREQYF. CDR3 nucleotides: TGTGCCAGCAGTGAAGCGAGGGAGCAGTACTTC.

The J gene is TRBJ1-6, the V gene TRBV28; D unclear. Germline CDR1 MDHEN, CDR2 SYDVKM. Trimming cost V 5 bases and J 10 bases, with 15 bases left between them. The CDR3 loop spans 14 amino acids. The CDR3 sequence: CASSPPRLWSPLHF. CDR3 in DNA: TGTGCCAGCAGTCCTCCCCGGCTTTGGTCACCCCTCCACTTT.

The CDR3 DNA reads as TGCGCCAGCAGCCAGCTAGCGGGGGGGGCGAACACCGGGGAGCTGTTTTTT. As protein: CASSQLAGGANTGELFF. The chain couples TRBV4-1 to TRBJ2-2; TRBD2 aligns across 12 bases. CDR1 is MGHRA, CDR2 YSYEKL, per germline. Trimming cost V 3 bases and J 0 bases; bases outside gene matches: 2. This CDR3 is 17 amino acids long.

The rearrangement links TRBV7-9 to TRBJ2-1; 14 nucleotides align to TRBD2. Trimming took 8 bases from V and 7 from J; bases not matched to a gene: 13. Germline lookup yields CDR1 SEHNR and CDR2 FQNEAQ (reference sequence). CDR3 length: 17 amino acids. CDR3 residues: CASSSGGLAGEVNEQFF. The CDR3 DNA follows: TGTGCCAGCTCAAGTGGGGGACTAGCGGGAGAAGTGAATGAGCAGTTCTTC.

V and J are TRBV19 and TRBJ2-5; TRBD2 aligns across 11 bases. Germline V gene sequence: CDR1 LNHDA, CDR2 SQIVND (reference sequence). CDR3 size: 16 residues. V lost 3 bases, J lost 4 bases, and 7 bases stayed unmatched. The CDR3 region has the DNA TGTGCCAGTAGTATCGGGTCTAGCGGGGGGAGAGAGACCCAGTACTTC. Encoded protein: CASSIGSSGGRETQYF.

In its sample, this clone was seen once. The chain combines TRBV7-9 with TRBJ1-4; D is uncertain. This CDR3 spans 15 amino acids. From germline, CDR1 is SEHNR and CDR2 FQNEAQ (reference sequence). Trimming left V 6 bases short and J 0 bases short, with 11 bases between. The CDR3 bases are TGTGCCAGCAGGGTTGGGGTTGCAACTAATGAAAAACTGTTTTTT. It encodes CASRVGVATNEKLFF.

The chain employs TRBV6-1 and TRBJ2-3, with unresolved D. CDR1 is MNHNS, CDR2 SASEGT, per germline. V shed 0 bases and J shed 0 bases, with 4 bases lying between them. The CDR3 contains 14 residues. CDR3 in amino acids: CASSEAYSTDTQYF. In DNA form, the CDR3 reads TGTGCCAGCAGTGAAGCTTATAGCACAGATACGCAGTATTTT.

This chain links TRBV30 with TRBJ2-3; the D is unclear. There are 12 residues in the CDR3. Trimming cost V 1 base and J 3 bases, with 5 bases left between them. CDR1 and CDR2 (germline): GTSNPN, SVGIG (reference sequence). In nucleotides, the CDR3 is TGTGCCTGGAGTGGTCTGACAGATACGCAGTATTTT. It yields the protein CAWSGLTDTQYF.

J is TRBJ2-3 and V is TRBV29-1; 7 bases map to TRBD2. V was pared by 4 bases and J by 2 bases, with 6 bases of the junction left unmatched. Germline V CDR1 and CDR2: SQVTM, ANQGSEA. This CDR3 is 14 amino acids long. The CDR3 DNA is TGCAGCGTTGGGGAAGGGACTACCACAGATACGCAGTATTTT. Its protein product is CSVGEGTTTDTQYF.

The rearrangement links TRBV4-1 to TRBJ2-6; D remains ambiguous. Per the germline V gene, CDR1 is MGHRA and CDR2 is YSYEKL. The V gene lost 0 bases and the J gene lost 4 bases, with 13 bases spanning the gap. The CDR3 is 17 residues long. The CDR3 region has the DNA TGCGCCAGCAGCCAAGATGATATGGGGAACGGGGCCAACGTCCTGACTTTC. Translated: CASSQDDMGNGANVLTF.